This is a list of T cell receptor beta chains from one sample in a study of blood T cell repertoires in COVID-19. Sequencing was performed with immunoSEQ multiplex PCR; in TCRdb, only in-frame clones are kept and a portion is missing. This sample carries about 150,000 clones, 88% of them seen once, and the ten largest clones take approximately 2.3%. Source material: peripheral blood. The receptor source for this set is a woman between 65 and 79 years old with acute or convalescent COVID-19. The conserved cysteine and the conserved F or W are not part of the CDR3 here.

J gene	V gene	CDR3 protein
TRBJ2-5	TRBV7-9	ASSRLDRGRETQY
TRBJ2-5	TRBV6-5	ASSPSPGTPRAQY
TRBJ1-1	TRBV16	ASSPGGQGNTEAF
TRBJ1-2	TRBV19	ASSIPGLRGHGYT
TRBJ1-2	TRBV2	ASSPGVYGYT
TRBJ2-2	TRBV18	ASSPQGGWTGELF
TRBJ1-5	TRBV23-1	ASSQSNRDQPQH
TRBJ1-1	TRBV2	ASGKGRGVGTEAF
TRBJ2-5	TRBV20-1	SASSSSGASTQY
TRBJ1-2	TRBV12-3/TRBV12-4	ASSRGQGYGYT
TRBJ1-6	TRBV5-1	ASSPDRGTSPLH
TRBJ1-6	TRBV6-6	ASRLTGTNSPLH
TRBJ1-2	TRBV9	ASTPFREGSGGYT
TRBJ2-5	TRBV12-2	ASRGGAQETQY
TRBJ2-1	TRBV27	ASSLSSSTTNEQF
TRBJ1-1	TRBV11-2	ASSFTRGQLTEAF
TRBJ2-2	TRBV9	ASSVSSSTGELF
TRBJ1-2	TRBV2	ASSEQGNYGYT
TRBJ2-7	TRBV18	ASSSLTGGDEQY
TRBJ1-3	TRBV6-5	ASTGSGNTIY
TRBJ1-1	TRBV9	ASSVEDRLNTEAF
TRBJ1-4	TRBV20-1	SASGSDRGTNEKLF